The table lists the clone carrying this TCR beta chain with a few counts. These data originate in a study of cytomegalovirus exposure and HLA in healthy donors. The CDR3 runs 14 residues. V lost 4 bases and J lost 2, with 11 bases in between. The germline CDR1 and CDR2 sequences are MNHNS and SASEGT. Researchers ran the PCR with 60 Vbeta and 13 Jbeta primers. Measured with immunoSEQ multiplex PCR; TCRdb has only the in-frame clones, and not every one. The sample includes more than 95,000 clones, over 65% seen only once; the top ten take under 5%. Sequenced input: PBMCs. The rearrangement joins TRBV6-1 to TRBJ2-5; D may be TRBD1 (6 bases). The sequence was collected from a man aged 35 to 55 in good health and CMV-seropositive. CDR3 sequence (DNA): TGTGCCAGCAGTGGGCCAGGGGTGCAAGAGACCCAGTACTTC. Translated, it gives CASSGPGVQETQYF.